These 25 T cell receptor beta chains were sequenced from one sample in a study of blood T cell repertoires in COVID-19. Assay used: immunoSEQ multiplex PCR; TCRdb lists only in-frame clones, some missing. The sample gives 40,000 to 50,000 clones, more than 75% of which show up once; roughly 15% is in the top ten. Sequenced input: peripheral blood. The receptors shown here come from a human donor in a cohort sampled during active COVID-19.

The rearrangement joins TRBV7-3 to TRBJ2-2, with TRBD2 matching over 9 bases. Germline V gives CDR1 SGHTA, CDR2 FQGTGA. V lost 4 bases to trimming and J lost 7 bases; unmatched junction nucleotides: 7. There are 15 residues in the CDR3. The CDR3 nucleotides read TGTGCCAGCAGCTGGGGTAGCGGGAGTGTCGGGGAGCTGTTTTTT. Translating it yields CASSWGSGSVGELFF.

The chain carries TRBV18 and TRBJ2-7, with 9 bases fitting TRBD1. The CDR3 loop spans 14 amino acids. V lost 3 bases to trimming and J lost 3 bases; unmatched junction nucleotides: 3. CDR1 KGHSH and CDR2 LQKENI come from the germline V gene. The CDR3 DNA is TGTGCCAGCTCACCGGGACAGGGTCTCTACGAGCAGTACTTC. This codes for CASSPGQGLYEQYF.

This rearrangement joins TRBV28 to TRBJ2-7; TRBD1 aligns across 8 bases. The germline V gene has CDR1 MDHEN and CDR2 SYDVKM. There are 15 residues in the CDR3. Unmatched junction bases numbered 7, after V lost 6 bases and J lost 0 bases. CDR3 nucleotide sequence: TGTGCCAGCAGCGGGGACAGGAGAATCTCCTACGAGCAGTACTTC. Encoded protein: CASSGDRRISYEQYF.

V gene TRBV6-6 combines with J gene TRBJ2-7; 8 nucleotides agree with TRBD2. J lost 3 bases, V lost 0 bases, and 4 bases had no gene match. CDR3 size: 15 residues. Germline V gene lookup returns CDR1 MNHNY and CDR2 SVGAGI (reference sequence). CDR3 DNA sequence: TGTGCCAGCAGTTACTCCCCCGGGGGGGTCTACGAGCAGTACTTC. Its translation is CASSYSPGGVYEQYF.

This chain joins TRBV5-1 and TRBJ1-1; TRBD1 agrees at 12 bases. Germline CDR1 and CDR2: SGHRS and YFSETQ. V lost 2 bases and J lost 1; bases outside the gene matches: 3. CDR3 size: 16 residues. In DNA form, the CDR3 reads TGCGCCAGCAGCTTTCTGGGACAGGGGGCGAACACTGAAGCTTTCTTT. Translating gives CASSFLGQGANTEAFF.

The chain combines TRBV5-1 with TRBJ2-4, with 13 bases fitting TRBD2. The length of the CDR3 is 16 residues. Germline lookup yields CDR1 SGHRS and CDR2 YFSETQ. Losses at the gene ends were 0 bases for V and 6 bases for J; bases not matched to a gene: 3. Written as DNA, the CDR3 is TGCGCCAGCAGCTTGGGGACTAGCGGGAGTTCAAACATTCAGTACTTC. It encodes CASSLGTSGSSNIQYF.

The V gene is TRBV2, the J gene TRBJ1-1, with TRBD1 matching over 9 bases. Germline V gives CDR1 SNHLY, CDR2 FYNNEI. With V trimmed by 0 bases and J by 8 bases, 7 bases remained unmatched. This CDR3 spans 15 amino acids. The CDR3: CASSEARGGQGEAFF. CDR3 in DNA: TGTGCCAGCAGTGAAGCGCGAGGGGGACAGGGAGAAGCTTTCTTT.

The CDR3 loop is CASSVGLGEGNQPQHF. The CDR3 DNA reads TGTGCCAGCAGCGTGGGCCTGGGGGAGGGCAATCAGCCCCAGCATTTT. The rearrangement joins TRBV9 to TRBJ1-5; D perhaps matches TRBD1 (5 bases). Germline V CDR1 and CDR2: SGDLS, YYNGEE. Between the trimmed V and J ends, which lost 2 bases and 2 bases, there was a span of 14 bases. This CDR3 region has 16 residues.

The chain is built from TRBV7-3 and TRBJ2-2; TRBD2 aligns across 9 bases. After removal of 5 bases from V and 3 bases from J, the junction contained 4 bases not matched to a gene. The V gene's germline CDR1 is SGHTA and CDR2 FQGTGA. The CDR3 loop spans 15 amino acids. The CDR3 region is CASSRSGRYTGELFF. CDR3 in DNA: TGTGCCAGCAGCCGAAGCGGGAGGTACACCGGGGAGCTGTTTTTT. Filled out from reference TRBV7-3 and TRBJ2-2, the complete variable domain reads GAGVSQTPSNKVTEKGKYVELRCDPISGHTALYWYRQSLGQGPEFLIYFQGTGAADDSGLPNDRFFAVRPEGSVSTLKIQRTERGDSAVYLCASSRSGRYTGELFFGEGSRLTVL.

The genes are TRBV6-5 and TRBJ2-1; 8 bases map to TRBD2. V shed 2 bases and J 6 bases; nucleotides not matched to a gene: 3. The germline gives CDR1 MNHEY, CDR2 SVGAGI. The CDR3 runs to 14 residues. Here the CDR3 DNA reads TGTGCCAGCAGTTACAACGGGGGGGCCAATGAGCAGTTCTTC. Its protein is CASSYNGGANEQFF.

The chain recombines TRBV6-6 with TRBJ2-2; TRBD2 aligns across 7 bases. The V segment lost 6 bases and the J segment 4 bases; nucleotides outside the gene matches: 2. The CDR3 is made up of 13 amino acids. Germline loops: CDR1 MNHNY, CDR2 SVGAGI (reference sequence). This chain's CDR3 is CASRPSGTGELFF. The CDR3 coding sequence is TGTGCCAGCAGGCCTAGCGGCACCGGGGAGCTGTTTTTT.

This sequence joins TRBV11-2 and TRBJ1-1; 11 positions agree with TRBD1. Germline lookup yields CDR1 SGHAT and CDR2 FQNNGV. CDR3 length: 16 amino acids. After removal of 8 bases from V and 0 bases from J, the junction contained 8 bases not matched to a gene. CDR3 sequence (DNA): TGTGCCAGCCGCCTGGACAGGGGGCTAATGAACACTGAAGCTTTCTTT. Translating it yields CASRLDRGLMNTEAFF.

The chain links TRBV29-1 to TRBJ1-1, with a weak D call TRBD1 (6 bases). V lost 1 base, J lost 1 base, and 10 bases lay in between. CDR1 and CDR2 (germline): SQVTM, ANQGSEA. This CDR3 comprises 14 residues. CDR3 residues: CSVEGQGKNTEAFF. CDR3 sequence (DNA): TGCAGCGTTGAAGGGCAGGGGAAGAACACTGAAGCTTTCTTT.

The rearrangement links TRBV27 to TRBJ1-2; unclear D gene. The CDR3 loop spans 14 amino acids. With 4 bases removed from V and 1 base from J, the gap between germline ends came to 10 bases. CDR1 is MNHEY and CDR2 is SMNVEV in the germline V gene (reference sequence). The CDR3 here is CASSSPTSNYGYTF. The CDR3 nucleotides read TGTGCCAGCAGTTCACCGACAAGTAACTATGGCTACACCTTC.

CDR3 nucleotide sequence: TGCGCCAGCAGCCAAGCGGGTGAGCAGTTCTTC. Encoded protein: CASSQAGEQFF. The chain joins TRBV4-3 to TRBJ2-1; D gene uncertain. The germline CDR1 and CDR2 sequences are LGHNA and YSLEER. Trimming pared 1 base from V and 9 bases from J, leaving 4 bases between. The length of the CDR3 is 11 residues.

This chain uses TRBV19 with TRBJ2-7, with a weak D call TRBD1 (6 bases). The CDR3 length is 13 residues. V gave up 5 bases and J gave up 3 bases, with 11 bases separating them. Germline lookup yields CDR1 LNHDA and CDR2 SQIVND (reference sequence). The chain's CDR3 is CASSVGTFYEQYF. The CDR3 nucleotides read TGTGCCAGTAGTGTCGGGACATTCTACGAGCAGTACTTC.

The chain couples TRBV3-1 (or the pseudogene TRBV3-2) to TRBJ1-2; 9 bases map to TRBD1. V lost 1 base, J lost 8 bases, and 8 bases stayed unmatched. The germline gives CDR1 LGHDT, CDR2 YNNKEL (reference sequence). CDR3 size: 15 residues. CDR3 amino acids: CASSQGRTGGGGYTF. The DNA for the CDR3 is TGTGCCAGCAGCCAAGGGCGTACAGGGGGCGGAGGCTACACCTTC.

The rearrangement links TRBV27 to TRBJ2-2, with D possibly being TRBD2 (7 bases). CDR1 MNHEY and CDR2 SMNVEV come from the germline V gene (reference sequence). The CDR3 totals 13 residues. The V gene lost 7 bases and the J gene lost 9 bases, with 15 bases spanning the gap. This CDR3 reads CASTLGGGRELFF. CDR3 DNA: TGTGCCAGCACCTTAGGGGGGGGCCGGGAGCTGTTTTTT.

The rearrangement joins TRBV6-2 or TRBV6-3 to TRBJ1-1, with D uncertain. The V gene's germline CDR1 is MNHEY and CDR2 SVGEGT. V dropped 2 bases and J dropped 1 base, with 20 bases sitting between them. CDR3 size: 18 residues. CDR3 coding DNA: TGTGCCAGCAGTTACCCGAACGAGTGGGGAGCAGGGAACACTGAAGCTTTCTTT. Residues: CASSYPNEWGAGNTEAFF.

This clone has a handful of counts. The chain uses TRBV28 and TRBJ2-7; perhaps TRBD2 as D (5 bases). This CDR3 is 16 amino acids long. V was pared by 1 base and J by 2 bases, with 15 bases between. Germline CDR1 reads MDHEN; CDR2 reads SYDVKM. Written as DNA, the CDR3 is TGTGCCAGCAGTTTATCCCCTTCGGGGTCCCCCTACGAGCAGTACTTC. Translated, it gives CASSLSPSGSPYEQYF.

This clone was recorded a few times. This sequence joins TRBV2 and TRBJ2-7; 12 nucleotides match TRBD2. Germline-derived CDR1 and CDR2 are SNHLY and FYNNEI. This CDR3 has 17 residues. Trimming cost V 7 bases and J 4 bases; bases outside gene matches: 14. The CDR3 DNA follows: TGTGCCAGCAAGAGAGTGACTAGCGGGAGTTCTATTTACGAGCAGTACTTC. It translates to CASKRVTSGSSIYEQYF.

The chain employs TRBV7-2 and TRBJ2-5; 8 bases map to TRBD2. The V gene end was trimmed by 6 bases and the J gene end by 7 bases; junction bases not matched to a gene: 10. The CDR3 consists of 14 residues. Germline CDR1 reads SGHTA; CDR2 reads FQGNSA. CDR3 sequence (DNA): TGTGCCAGCAGGGAACCGGGACTAGGAAGGACCCAGTACTTC. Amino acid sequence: CASREPGLGRTQYF.

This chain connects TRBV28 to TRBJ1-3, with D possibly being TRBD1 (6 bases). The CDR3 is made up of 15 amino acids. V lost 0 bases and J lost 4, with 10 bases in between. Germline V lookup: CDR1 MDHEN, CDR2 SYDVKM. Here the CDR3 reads CASSLWGADGNTIYF. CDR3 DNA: TGTGCCAGCAGTTTATGGGGGGCAGACGGAAACACCATATATTTT.

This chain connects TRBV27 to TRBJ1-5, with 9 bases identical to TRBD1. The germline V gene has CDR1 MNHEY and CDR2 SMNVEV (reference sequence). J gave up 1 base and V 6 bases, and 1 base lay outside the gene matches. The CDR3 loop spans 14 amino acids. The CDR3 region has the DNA TGTGCCAGCAGGGGACAGGGAAGCAATCAGCCCCAGCATTTT. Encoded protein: CASRGQGSNQPQHF.

The CDR3 bases are TGTGCCAGCAGCCCGCCGTGGACGGAGGCCTACGAGCAGTACTTC. Protein product: CASSPPWTEAYEQYF. The chain uses TRBV7-9 and TRBJ2-7, with a possible D match to TRBD2 (5 bases). Trimming took off 5 bases at V and 2 bases at J, with 16 bases between the two ends. The CDR3 length is 15 residues. Germline values: CDR1 SEHNR, CDR2 FQNEAQ (reference sequence).